This T cell receptor (beta chain) was identified during a study of T cell responses to AZD1222 COVID-19 vaccine. The CDR3 is 13 amino acids. Germline V CDR1 and CDR2: LNHDA, SQIVND (reference sequence). V shed 4 bases and J shed 0 bases, with 6 bases lying between them. Measured with immunoSEQ multiplex PCR; TCRdb has only the in-frame clones, and not every one. The repertoire holds 20,000 or so clones, with 84% as singletons. Sample: peripheral blood, taken 28 days after the second AZD1222 dose. This chain joins TRBV19 and TRBJ1-1; D is ambiguous. The clonotype comes from an adult who received the AZD1222 COVID-19 vaccine. The CDR3 DNA reads TGTGCCAGTAGTACTTCAGTGAACACTGAAGCTTTCTTT. This translates into CASSTSVNTEAFF.